A selection of T cell receptor beta chains follows, all from one sample in a study of tumor and adjacent non-tumor tissue in lung cancer. TCRdb fed the multiplex PCR reads into MiXCR, producing one record per CDR3 protein. Of some 100,000 distinct CDR3 sequences in the sample, about 62% are singletons; the top ten hold approximately 18%. Sample: distant non-tumor lung tissue. The receptors here all came from a man aged 25 to 40 with non-small cell lung cancer. CDR3s include the opening cysteine and the closing phenylalanine or tryptophan. Fields, in order: V gene, J gene, D gene, clone size, CDR3 protein, CDR3 DNA. The D gene is left open where the match is weak. The size of a clone is reported for some rows only, either as once, few or many, or as a class for expanded clones.

TRBV11-1	TRBJ2-1	TRBD2	.	CASNLGTNGYNEQFF	TGTGCCAGCAACTTAGGGACTAACGGGTACAATGAGCAGTTCTTC
TRBV12-3/TRBV12-4	TRBJ2-7	.	once	CANSKGHAYEQYF	TGTGCCAACAGCAAAGGACACGCCTACGAGCAGTACTTC
TRBV7-9	TRBJ2-7	TRBD2	.	CASSQGLAREQYF	TGTGCCAGCAGCCAGGGACTAGCGCGCGAGCAGTACTTC
TRBV7-2	TRBJ1-5	TRBD1	.	CVSSPLPTGSGQPQHF	TGTGTCAGCAGCCCACTCCCGACAGGGAGCGGTCAGCCCCAGCATTTT
TRBV11-3	TRBJ2-1	TRBD2	.	CASNTRSGGAHNERFF	TGTGCCAGCAACACTCGAAGCGGGGGGGCCCACAATGAGCGGTTCTTC
TRBV4-3	TRBJ2-7	.	.	CASSQQGGYDQYF	TGCGCCAGCAGCCAACAGGGCGGATACGATCAGTACTTC
TRBV4-1	TRBJ1-2	.	.	CARSQEIQGLNYGYTF	TGCGCCAGGAGTCAAGAGATCCAGGGTCTTAACTATGGTTACACCTTC
TRBV20-1	TRBJ1-5	.	.	CNGASRHSSNQPQHF	TGCAATGGCGCCTCGAGACACTCCAGCAATCAGCCCCAGCATTTT
TRBV20-1	TRBJ1-5	.	.	CSTRDPRNQPQHF	TGCAGTACTAGGGATCCCCGCAATCAGCCCCAGCATTTT
TRBV5-1	TRBJ2-2	.	few	CASSRFWDSKRSGELFF	TGCGCCAGCAGCCGGTTCTGGGACTCCAAGAGGTCCGGGGAGCTGTTTTTT
TRBV11-2	TRBJ2-5	TRBD1	.	CASSPLRDRALIQYF	TGTGCCAGCAGCCCCCTCAGGGACAGGGCTTTGATACAGTACTTC
TRBV6-5	TRBJ2-7	.	.	CANSKTANYNEQYF	TGTGCCAACAGTAAGACGGCTAATTACAACGAGCAGTACTTC
TRBV29-1	TRBJ2-5	.	.	CSAEPRDNQETQYF	TGCAGCGCTGAACCCCGTGACAATCAAGAGACCCAGTACTTC
TRBV7-3	TRBJ1-6	TRBD1	few	CASSEQGASNSPLHF	TGTGCCAGCAGCGAACAGGGGGCCTCGAATTCACCCCTCCACTTT
TRBV20-1	TRBJ2-3	.	many	CSARVGLGTDTQYF	TGCAGTGCTAGAGTAGGGTTGGGCACAGATACGCAGTATTTT
TRBV20-1	TRBJ1-4	.	.	CSGSETRRRGKLFF	TGCAGTGGTAGTGAGACGAGGAGGCGTGGAAAACTGTTTTTT
TRBV20-1	TRBJ1-2	TRBD1	once	CSTMGLGTGGRGYAF	TGCAGTACTATGGGGTTAGGGACAGGGGGCAGGGGCTACGCCTTC
TRBV4-2	TRBJ1-6	.	many	CASSQGAGANNSPLHF	TGTGCCAGCAGCCAAGGGGCAGGGGCGAATAATTCACCCCTCCACTTT
TRBV6-6	TRBJ2-1	.	.	CASSSDLTSRGPRVF	TGTGCCAGCAGTTCCGATTTAACTAGCAGGGGCCCGCGAGTCTTC
TRBV11-1	TRBJ2-7	.	.	CASSPRASYEQYF	TGTGCCAGCAGCCCTAGGGCATCCTACGAGCAGTACTTC
TRBV6-1	TRBJ2-5	.	many	CASSEAEAVRNQETQYF	TGTGCCAGCAGTGAAGCCGAGGCCGTCCGGAACCAAGAGACCCAGTACTTC
TRBV6-5	TRBJ2-1	TRBD2	.	CASRLGLAGEQSF	TGTGCCAGCAGGTTGGGACTTGCGGGAGAGCAGTCCTTC
TRBV5-4	TRBJ2-7	.	.	CAISEGLLYEQYF	TGTGCCATCAGCGAAGGACTACTCTACGAGCAGTACTTC
TRBV6-1	TRBJ2-1	.	.	CASRLLGAKSYNEQLF	TGTGCCAGCAGACTACTGGGGGCTAAGTCCTACAATGAGCAGCTCTTC
TRBV4-2	TRBJ1-1	.	.	CAGSHLSLMNTEAIF	TGTGCCGGCAGCCATCTAAGCTTGATGAACACTGAAGCTATCTTT
TRBV4-3	TRBJ2-1	.	.	CTSSQEWMTNEQFF	TGCACCAGTAGCCAAGAATGGATGACCAATGAGCAGTTCTTC
TRBV11-2	TRBJ1-1	.	.	CTSTRLGGTEAFF	TGTACCAGCACCCGACTGGGGGGCACTGAAGCTTTCTTT
TRBV4-1	TRBJ2-3	.	.	CASSQDMGSNQSQYF	TGCGCCAGCAGCCAAGATATGGGTAGCAATCAGTCCCAGTATTTT
TRBV10-3	TRBJ1-5	.	.	CVTTGGPDSNQPQHF	TGTGTCACCACCGGGGGGCCGGATAGCAATCAGCCCCAGCATTTT
TRBV14	TRBJ2-3	TRBD1	.	CANSKSDRVGRQYF	TGTGCCAACAGTAAATCGGACAGGGTTGGTAGGCAGTATTTT
TRBV29-1	TRBJ1-4	.	many	CSGRGRANEKLFF	TGCAGCGGTCGGGGGAGGGCTAATGAAAAACTGTTTTTT
TRBV6-5	TRBJ2-2	.	.	CASSPYSASIFGELFF	TGTGCTAGCAGCCCGTACAGTGCCAGCATTTTCGGGGAGCTGTTTTTT
TRBV11-2	TRBJ2-1	.	.	CASSSTRDEQFF	TGTGCCAGCAGCTCCACTAGGGATGAGCAGTTCTTC
TRBV11-1	TRBJ1-1	.	medium-sized	CASSLQALNTEAFF	TGTGCCAGCAGCTTACAAGCGCTGAACACTGAAGCTTTCTTT
TRBV11-3	TRBJ2-3	.	once	CASSPEATGTRYF	TGTGCCAGCAGCCCGGAGGCCACAGGTACGCGGTATTTT
TRBV20-1	TRBJ2-3	.	.	CSAKKGGGADMQYF	TGCAGTGCTAAGAAAGGGGGAGGTGCAGATATGCAGTATTTC
TRBV29-1	TRBJ1-1	.	many	CSVERGDTEAFF	TGCAGCGTTGAGCGGGGAGACACTGAAGCTTTCTTT
TRBV11-2	TRBJ2-7	.	.	CASSRSGGLVVEQYF	TGTGCCAGCAGCCGGAGTGGGGGGCTAGTGGTCGAGCAGTATTTC
TRBV5-6	TRBJ2-7	TRBD2	.	CASSWGLEGAYEQYF	TGTGCCAGCAGCTGGGGACTAGAGGGAGCCTACGAACAGTACTTC
TRBV11-3	TRBJ2-2	.	once	CASSLYSGAGDLFF	TGTGCCAGCAGTCTATACTCGGGGGCCGGGGACCTGTTTTTT
TRBV12-3/TRBV12-4	TRBJ1-2	.	many	CASSLTQSLGYTF	TGTGCCAGCAGTTTAACACAGTCCCTTGGCTACACCTTC
TRBV20-1	TRBJ2-7	TRBD2	many	CSASFREGNYEQYF	TGCAGTGCTAGTTTTCGGGAGGGGAACTACGAGCAGTACTTC
TRBV20-1	TRBJ2-7	TRBD1	.	CSVPRQGAYEQYF	TGCAGTGTCCCGAGACAGGGGGCCTACGAGCAGTACTTC
TRBV29-1	TRBJ1-1	.	once	CSVTWQGIDAFF	TGCAGTGTTACATGGCAGGGCATTGATGCTTTCTTT
TRBV29-1	TRBJ1-2	.	many	CSVSQSGYTF	TGCAGCGTTTCTCAAAGTGGCTACACCTTC